The 22 T cell receptor beta chains given below trace back to one sample, sequenced in a study of cytomegalovirus exposure and HLA in healthy donors. It was with 60 Vbeta and 13 Jbeta primers that the PCR ran. Data came from immunoSEQ multiplex PCR; TCRdb stores just in-frame clones and leaves some out. Among around 150,000 clones listed, roughly 88% were seen once. Sequenced material: PBMCs. The receptors here all came from a man in his fifties or sixties in good health and CMV-seropositive.

CDR3 DNA: TGTGCCAGCAGCCGGGGACAGGGGGCGAACTATGGCTACACCTTC. Residues: CASSRGQGANYGYTF. V is TRBV11-2 and J is TRBJ1-2; 12 nucleotides line up with TRBD1. V lost 5 bases to trimming and J lost 2 bases; unmatched junction nucleotides: 3. Germline CDR1 SGHAT, CDR2 FQNNGV. This CDR3 is 15 amino acids long.

About this clone: The identical CDR3 is also encoded by other nucleotide sequences in the sample. The V call is TRBV5-1, the J call TRBJ1-5; tentative D call: TRBD1 (6 bases). The V gene's germline CDR1 is SGHRS and CDR2 YFSETQ. The CDR3 length is 15 residues. Trimming left V 0 bases short and J 4 bases short, with 11 bases between. Here the CDR3 DNA reads TGCGCCAGCAGCTTGGGGGGGAGGGGGAATCAGCCCCAGCATTTT. Protein sequence: CASSLGGRGNQPQHF. Combining the CDR3 with reference TRBV5-1 and TRBJ1-5 gives the whole variable domain KAGVTQTPRYLIKTRGQQVTLSCSPISGHRSVSWYQQTPGQGLQFLFEYFSETQRNKGNFPGRFSGRQFSNSRSEMNVSTLELGDSALYLCASSLGGRGNQPQHFGDGTRLSIL.

This clone has only a few counts. The rearrangement joins TRBV27 to TRBJ2-4, with D tentatively TRBD1 (5 bases). The germline CDR1 and CDR2 sequences are MNHEY and SMNVEV (reference sequence). V was cut by 7 bases and J by 2 bases, with 15 bases left in between. The CDR3 sequence is 15 residues long. CDR3 sequence reads: CASKSPTATKNIQYF. The CDR3 DNA sequence: TGTGCCAGCAAATCCCCGACAGCAACCAAAAACATTCAGTACTTC.

The chain has TRBV6-5 and TRBJ1-5; tentatively, D is TRBD1 (5 bases). This CDR3 has 14 amino acids. Per the germline V gene, CDR1 is MNHEY and CDR2 is SVGAGI. V was shortened by 2 bases and J by 3 bases, with 8 bases between the two germline ends. The CDR3, as DNA: TGTGCCAGCAGTTACGACAGTTTCAATCAGCCCCAGCATTTT. The encoded protein is CASSYDSFNQPQHF.

This chain links TRBV18 with TRBJ1-5; D remains unclear. Germline CDR1 is KGHSH and CDR2 is LQKENI. Trimming shortened V by 2 bases and J by 3 bases, and 14 bases separated the two germline ends. The CDR3 is 16 amino acids. This chain's CDR3 is CASSPSGNRNNQPQHF. The CDR3 region has the DNA TGTGCCAGCTCACCATCGGGTAACCGGAACAATCAGCCCCAGCATTTT.

This clone is a singleton in its sample. The rearrangement uses TRBV6-5 and TRBJ1-1; 11 bases match TRBD1. CDR3 length: 16 residues. From germline, CDR1 is MNHEY and CDR2 SVGAGI. V lost 0 bases to trimming and J lost 5 bases; unmatched junction nucleotides: 5. The CDR3 bases are TGTGCCAGCAGTTACTCGATCGGGGACAGGGGGACTGAAGCTTTCTTT. Translation: CASSYSIGDRGTEAFF.

In this sample, this clone turned up once. Sequence at one end of the junction differs from germline and may be a read error. The sample has other DNA sequences that encode this CDR3 too. V gene TRBV5-1 combines with J gene TRBJ2-2; D might be TRBD1 (6 bases). From germline, CDR1 is SGHRS and CDR2 YFSETQ. The CDR3 totals 15 residues. The CDR3 DNA sequence: TGCGCCAGTAGCTTACAGGGTATGAACACCGGGGAGCTGTTTTTT. Its translation is CASSLQGMNTGELFF.

J is TRBJ2-2 and V is TRBV9; the match to TRBD1 covers 9 bases. CDR1 and CDR2 from the germline V gene are SGDLS and YYNGEE. This CDR3 contains 15 residues. V trimming: 3 bases; J trimming: 6 bases; junction bases outside the gene matches: 6. CDR3 nucleotide sequence: TGTGCCAGCAGCGGAGGAACAGGGGGCCCCGGGGAGCTGTTTTTT. Translating gives CASSGGTGGPGELFF.

The V and J genes are TRBV7-8 and TRBJ2-2; TRBD2 might be the D (5 bases). The CDR3 length is 16 residues. Germline V CDR1 and CDR2: SGHVS, FQNEAQ. Trimming shortened V by 1 base and J by 3 bases, and 12 bases separated the two germline ends. The CDR3 reads CASSLDLASYTGELFF. In DNA, the CDR3 is TGTGCCAGCAGCTTAGATCTGGCTAGCTACACCGGGGAGCTGTTTTTT.

The rearrangement joins TRBV7-9 to TRBJ2-2; TRBD1 agrees at 7 bases. J was trimmed by 0 bases and V by 2 bases; bases with no gene match: 6. Germline assignment: CDR1 SEHNR and CDR2 FQNEAQ (reference sequence). CDR3 length: 17 residues. CDR3: CASSLPQGRSNTGELFF. The DNA of the CDR3 is TGTGCCAGCAGCTTACCACAGGGGCGATCGAACACCGGGGAGCTGTTTTTT.

CDR3 sequence reads: CASSPGTSGMDTQYF. The CDR3 bases are TGTGCCAGCAGCCCCGGGACTAGCGGGATGGATACGCAGTATTTT. The chain uses TRBV9 and TRBJ2-3, with 13 bases fitting TRBD2. J was trimmed by 6 bases and V by 4 bases; bases with no gene match: 5. The CDR3 is 15 amino acids. Germline V gene lookup returns CDR1 SGDLS and CDR2 YYNGEE.

The chain links TRBV5-1 to TRBJ2-5, with 11 bases lining up with TRBD2. The J segment lost 2 bases and the V segment lost 4 bases, leaving 7 bases of the junction unmatched. The CDR3 contains 16 residues. Germline assignment: CDR1 SGHRS and CDR2 YFSETQ. Here the CDR3 reads CASSPGLAEPQETQYF. In DNA form, the CDR3 reads TGCGCCAGCAGCCCGGGACTAGCGGAGCCACAAGAGACCCAGTACTTC.

The chain recombines TRBV11-2 with TRBJ2-2; D is ambiguous. V was clipped by 3 bases and J by 0 bases, with 5 bases between them. This CDR3 is 14 amino acids long. The germline V gene has CDR1 SGHAT and CDR2 FQNNGV. CDR3 in amino acids: CASSLAANTGELFF. In nucleotides, the CDR3 is TGTGCCAGCAGCTTGGCTGCGAACACCGGGGAGCTGTTTTTT.

In its sample, this clone was seen once. V and J are TRBV5-8 and TRBJ1-5; TRBD1 matches 7 bases. Germline assignment: CDR1 SGHTS and CDR2 YDEGEE. The CDR3 runs 18 residues. V was pared by 4 bases and J by 0 bases, with 13 bases of the junction left unmatched. This CDR3 reads CASSRINAGGYSNQPQHF. CDR3 DNA sequence: TGTGCCAGCAGCCGAATAAATGCAGGGGGTTATAGCAATCAGCCCCAGCATTTT.

The chain recombines TRBV27 with TRBJ1-1; D may be TRBD1 (6 bases). CDR1 is MNHEY, CDR2 SMNVEV, per germline (reference sequence). V was clipped by 2 bases and J by 5 bases, with 12 bases between them. This CDR3 has 14 residues. CDR3 amino acids: CASSLIQGGTEAFF. Here the CDR3 DNA reads TGTGCCAGCAGTTTAATACAGGGTGGGACTGAAGCTTTCTTT.

The rearrangement uses TRBV6-6 and TRBJ1-1; D is ambiguous. V lost 7 bases to trimming and J lost 5 bases, with 8 bases between them. This CDR3 has 11 residues. Germline CDR1 MNHNY, CDR2 SVGAGI (reference sequence). In DNA form, the CDR3 reads TGTGCCAGCAACAGCTGGACTGAAGCTTTCTTT. Amino acids: CASNSWTEAFF.

This clone was seen once. The genes are TRBV9 and TRBJ2-2, with TRBD2 identical over 12 bases. The germline gives CDR1 SGDLS, CDR2 YYNGEE. The CDR3 has 18 residues. J gave up 7 bases and V 4 bases, and 14 bases lay outside the gene matches. The CDR3 spells CASSSRAGLAGGDGELFF. In DNA form, the CDR3 reads TGTGCCAGCAGCTCCCGGGCCGGGCTAGCGGGAGGGGACGGGGAGCTGTTTTTT. The whole variable domain, filled in from reference TRBV9 and TRBJ2-2, reads DSGVTQTPKHLITATGQRVTLRCSPRSGDLSVYWYQQSLDQGLQFLIQYYNGEERAKGNILERFSAQQFPDLHSELNLSSLELGDSALYFCASSSRAGLAGGDGELFFGEGSRLTVL.

This clone turned up a few times. The CDR3 DNA reads TGTGCCAGCAGCCCCGGGGTGGGTGAAGCTTTCTTT. Translated, it gives CASSPGVGEAFF. The rearrangement links TRBV6-6 to TRBJ1-1; D is ambiguous. The germline CDR1 and CDR2 sequences are MNHNY and SVGAGI (reference sequence). The CDR3 extends over 12 amino acids. Deletions cut 6 bases from V and 7 bases from J, with 12 bases between.

With regard to this clone: The same CDR3 also results from other DNA sequences found in this sample. The chain has TRBV6-6 and TRBJ2-2, with 12 bases lining up with TRBD1. J was trimmed by 3 bases and V by 5 bases; bases with no gene match: 4. The CDR3 spans 16 residues. CDR1 and CDR2 from the germline V gene are MNHNY and SVGAGI (reference sequence). The CDR3 nucleotides are TGTGCCAGCAGTCCTGGGACAGGGGGCCACACCGGGGAGCTGTTTTTT. Its translation: CASSPGTGGHTGELFF.

The CDR3 is CASSKDRGKNTEAFF. CDR3 nucleotide sequence: TGTGCCAGCAGTAAGGACAGGGGAAAGAACACTGAAGCTTTCTTT. The V and J genes are TRBV6-5 and TRBJ1-1; TRBD1 agrees at 9 bases. V trimming: 5 bases; J trimming: 1 base; junction bases outside the gene matches: 5. CDR1 MNHEY and CDR2 SVGAGI come from the germline V gene. There are 15 residues in the CDR3.

This clone was seen a single time. The chain uses TRBV2 and TRBJ1-2; maybe TRBD1 (6 bases). Trimming shortened V by 3 bases and J by 3 bases, and 11 bases separated the two germline ends. This CDR3 has 14 residues. Germline V gene sequence: CDR1 SNHLY, CDR2 FYNNEI. In DNA form, the CDR3 reads TGTGCCAGCAGTGAGCAAGGGGGTCACTATGGCTACACCTTC. It codes for CASSEQGGHYGYTF.

The chain is built from TRBV7-9 and TRBJ1-1, with 7 bases that match TRBD1. CDR1 is SEHNR and CDR2 is FQNEAQ in the germline V gene (reference sequence). V was pared by 1 base and J by 7 bases, with 6 bases of the junction left unmatched. The CDR3 extends over 14 amino acids. The CDR3 nucleotides are TGTGCCAGCAGCTTAGAAGGGACAGCAAGTGAAGCTTTCTTT. Residues: CASSLEGTASEAFF.